This record looks at one T cell receptor (beta chain) sequence and its context. The data originate from a study of OX40 agonist ivuxolimab in advanced cancers. The protocol was immunoSEQ multiplex PCR, while the TCRdb copy is restricted to in-frame clones and leaves out a portion. The table lists 45,000 to 50,000 clones, approximately 91% of them singletons. Germline V gives CDR1 SGHVS, CDR2 FNYEAQ. This CDR3 has 15 amino acids. The V segment lost 4 bases and the J segment 6 bases; nucleotides outside the gene matches: 4. This TCR was recovered from an adult with an advanced solid tumor such as melanoma, head and neck, liver or kidney cancer. The source material was CD4+ or CD8+ T cells sorted from blood, sampled in a trial of the OX40 agonist ivuxolimab. This rearrangement joins TRBV7-6 to TRBJ2-1; the match to TRBD2 covers 12 bases. CDR3 coding DNA: TGTGCCAGCAGCTACCTAGCGGGAGGGGGCAATGAGCAGTTCTTC. This codes for CASSYLAGGGNEQFF.